These T cell receptor beta chains were read from a single sample in a study of metastatic and nonmetastatic thyroid tumors. TCRdb re-clonotyped the PCR reads through MiXCR. The table records more than 10,000 clones, about 31% of them present only once. The sequenced sample consisted of tumor tissue. The origin of the receptors is a female donor with papillary thyroid cancer or a benign thyroid nodule (not recorded which). Some clones in this sample may be carry-over from other donors' samples. Each CDR3 is given with its conserved first and last residue. The order of the fields is CDR3 protein, CDR3 DNA, D gene, clone size, J gene, V gene. D genes are given only for firm matches. Part of the rows lack a size; the others show once, few, many or a class for expanded clones.

CDR3 protein: CASRSPGGGYTF
CDR3 DNA: TGTGCCAGTAGATCCCCAGGCGGTGGCTACACCTTC
D gene: -
clone size: many
J gene: TRBJ1-2
V gene: TRBV19

CDR3 protein: CATHLYLNTEAFF
CDR3 DNA: TGTGCCACCCACTTATACTTGAACACTGAAGCTTTCTTT
D gene: -
clone size: medium-sized
J gene: TRBJ1-1
V gene: TRBV10-3

CDR3 protein: CASSSSSTVTGELFF
CDR3 DNA: TGTGCCAGCAGCTCGAGCTCTACAGTCACCGGGGAGCTGTTTTTT
D gene: -
clone size: medium-sized
J gene: TRBJ2-2
V gene: TRBV5-4

CDR3 protein: CANSPGRSHADTQYF
CDR3 DNA: TGTGCCAACAGCCCTGGGCGTAGCCACGCAGATACGCAGTATTTT
D gene: -
clone size: -
J gene: TRBJ2-3
V gene: TRBV11-3

CDR3 protein: CASSLGASGLSYEQYF
CDR3 DNA: TGCGCCAGCAGCTTGGGAGCTAGCGGTCTCTCCTACGAGCAGTACTTC
D gene: TRBD2
clone size: -
J gene: TRBJ2-7
V gene: TRBV5-1

CDR3 protein: CSAERGRMDEAFF
CDR3 DNA: TGCAGCGCCGAAAGGGGTAGAATGGATGAAGCTTTCTTT
D gene: -
clone size: many
J gene: TRBJ1-1
V gene: TRBV29-1

CDR3 protein: CASSEGFGNTIYF
CDR3 DNA: TGTGCCAGCAGCGAGGGATTTGGAAACACCATATATTTT
D gene: -
clone size: few
J gene: TRBJ1-3
V gene: TRBV3-1

CDR3 protein: CASSYNLWINTGELFF
CDR3 DNA: TGTGCCAGCAGTTATAACCTCTGGATCAACACCGGGGAGCTGTTTTTT
D gene: -
clone size: medium-sized
J gene: TRBJ2-2
V gene: TRBV6-2/TRBV6-3

CDR3 protein: CASSLESAQETQYF
CDR3 DNA: TGTGCCAGCAGCTTGGAGTCAGCCCAAGAGACCCAGTACTTC
D gene: -
clone size: few
J gene: TRBJ2-5
V gene: TRBV5-6

CDR3 protein: CAISESDFSSTDTQYF
CDR3 DNA: TGTGCCATCAGTGAGTCGGACTTCTCTAGCACAGATACGCAGTATTTT
D gene: -
clone size: -
J gene: TRBJ2-3
V gene: TRBV10-3

CDR3 protein: CASRGREGLIYEQYF
CDR3 DNA: TGTGCCAGCCGAGGCAGGGAAGGACTCATCTACGAGCAGTACTTC
D gene: -
clone size: few
J gene: TRBJ2-7
V gene: TRBV27

CDR3 protein: CASSFQDPLYEQYF
CDR3 DNA: TGTGCCAGCAGTTTTCAGGATCCCCTGTACGAGCAGTACTTC
D gene: -
clone size: -
J gene: TRBJ2-7
V gene: TRBV28

CDR3 protein: CASSSSSGYYNEQFF
CDR3 DNA: TGTGCCAGCAGTTCCTCTAGCGGGTACTACAATGAGCAGTTCTTC
D gene: TRBD2
clone size: few
J gene: TRBJ2-1
V gene: TRBV27

CDR3 protein: CAVITPSGQGLYGYTF
CDR3 DNA: TGTGCCGTCATCACACCCTCGGGACAGGGTTTGTATGGCTACACCTTC
D gene: TRBD1
clone size: few
J gene: TRBJ1-2
V gene: TRBV10-3

CDR3 protein: CASRGQANTGELFF
CDR3 DNA: TGTGCCAGCAGGGGACAGGCGAACACCGGGGAGCTGTTTTTT
D gene: TRBD1
clone size: -
J gene: TRBJ2-2
V gene: TRBV2

CDR3 protein: CSARNPFEECSYEQYF
CDR3 DNA: TGCAGTGCTAGAAACCCTTTTGAGGAGTGCTCCTACGAGCAGTACTTC
D gene: -
clone size: once
J gene: TRBJ2-7
V gene: TRBV20-1